What follows are 23 T cell receptor beta chains derived from one specimen sequenced in a study of blood T cells in healthy people across ages. A second roughly 7 to 11 cycle PCR used barcoded and J-beta primers. MiXCR was run by TCRdb on the 5' RACE reads, yielding one entry per CDR3 protein. This sample has 630,000 or so distinct CDR3 sequences, with 25% to 30% found just once. The sample comprised blood. The receptors were sampled from an elderly woman in good health.

With respect to this clonotype: As the CDR3 is not closed by the conserved phenylalanine or tryptophan, this likely results from a read error. The J gene is TRBJ1-4, the V gene TRBV6-6; perhaps TRBD1 as D (6 bases). Trimming removed 6 bases at V and 6 bases at J, with 8 bases between. CDR1 is MNHNY, CDR2 SVGAGI, per germline (reference sequence). CDR3 length: 12 residues. The CDR3 DNA sequence: TGTGCCAGCAGCCGACAGGATGAAAAACTGTTTTTG. Protein product: CASSRQDEKLFL.

This chain connects TRBV5-1 to TRBJ2-1; 14 nucleotides match TRBD2. Looked up from germline, CDR1 is SGHRS and CDR2 is YFSETQ. The CDR3 is 20 amino acids. V was clipped by 4 bases and J by 6 bases; unmatched bases: 18. CDR3 in amino acids: CASSQGLAGANKRISNEQFF. The CDR3 DNA follows: TGCGCCAGCAGCCAGGGACTAGCGGGGGCCAACAAACGAATATCCAATGAGCAGTTCTTC.

This clonotype was detected many times. The chain employs TRBV7-9 and TRBJ1-2; possibly TRBD1 for D (6 bases). The CDR3 is 11 residues long. Germline CDR1 is SEHNR and CDR2 is FQNEAQ (reference sequence). The V gene lost 8 bases and the J gene lost 6 bases, with 10 bases spanning the gap. The CDR3 sequence: CASGNRDGYTF. The CDR3 nucleotides read TGTGCCAGCGGAAACAGGGATGGCTACACCTTC.

This clonotype was observed a few times. This sequence may be a read error, since a much larger clone differs from it by one base. The chain has TRBV7-2 and TRBJ2-1; possibly TRBD1 for D (7 bases). Trimming took off 5 bases at V and 13 bases at J, with 24 bases between the two ends. The CDR3 runs to 15 residues. Germline assignment: CDR1 SGHTA and CDR2 FQGNSA. This chain's CDR3 is CASSLGQVEGETQFF. In DNA, the CDR3 is TGTGCCAGCAGCCTCGGACAGGTGGAGGGAGAGACCCAGTTCTTC.

A note on this clonotype: This may be a read error: a much more frequent sequence differs by one nucleotide. The V and J genes are TRBV15 and TRBJ2-7; D uncertain. Trimming took off 2 bases at V and 7 bases at J, with 15 bases between the two ends. The CDR3 has 14 residues. The germline V gene encodes CDR1 LNHNV and CDR2 YYDKDF (reference sequence). The CDR3 sequence is CATSRYGDWGEQYF. In DNA, the CDR3 is TGTGCCACCAGCAGATATGGAGACTGGGGAGAGCAGTACTTC.

This clonotype was recorded once. Given a much more abundant clone one base away, this may be a read error. The chain uses TRBV6-4 and TRBJ2-1, with 8 bases lining up with TRBD2. After removal of 6 bases from V and 5 bases from J, the junction contained 3 bases not matched to a gene. The CDR3 sequence is 13 residues long. CDR1 and CDR2 (germline): MRHNA, SNTAGT. The CDR3 sequence is CASSRTSNNEQFF. CDR3 bases: TGTGCCAGCAGCCGGACTAGCAACAATGAGCAGTTCTTC.

In this sample, this clonotype turned up many times. This rearrangement joins TRBV28 to TRBJ2-3; D remains unclear. The V gene's germline CDR1 is MDHEN and CDR2 SYDVKM. Trimming cost V 6 bases and J 2 bases, with 24 bases left between them. The CDR3 sequence is 18 residues long. CDR3 loop: CASSPYQANSRPTDTQYF. The CDR3 DNA reads TGTGCCAGCAGCCCCTATCAGGCCAATTCCCGGCCCACAGATACGCAGTATTTT.

This chain uses TRBV7-9 with TRBJ2-7; a weak D match, TRBD1 (5 bases). This CDR3 is 15 amino acids long. Germline V lookup: CDR1 SEHNR, CDR2 FQNEAQ (reference sequence). V lost 5 bases to trimming and J lost 2 bases, with 16 bases between them. CDR3 bases: TGTGCCAGCAGCCCCCGGGCAGGGCGAACCTACGAGCAGTACTTC. This translates into CASSPRAGRTYEQYF.

About this clonotype: The junction shows a germline mismatch at one end, possibly a read error. The DNA for the CDR3 is TGCAGTGCTAGGCCCCGGGGGGCATTTAATGAAAAACGGTTTTTT. This codes for CSARPRGAFNEKRFF. V and J are TRBV20-1 and TRBJ1-4, with D possibly being TRBD1 (6 bases). There are 15 residues in the CDR3. Germline lookup yields CDR1 DFQATT and CDR2 SNEGSKA (reference sequence).

This clonotype has ten or more counts. The CDR3 nucleotides are TGCGCCAGCAGCTTTTCCGGGACAACCACAGATACGCAGTATTTT. Translating it yields CASSFSGTTTDTQYF. The chain recombines TRBV5-1 with TRBJ2-3, with D possibly TRBD1 on 6 matching bases. Trimming stripped 2 bases from V and 2 bases from J, with 12 bases between. The CDR3 consists of 15 residues. The germline gives CDR1 SGHRS, CDR2 YFSETQ.

The table lists this clonotype with many counts. The J gene is TRBJ2-2, the V gene TRBV6-5, with TRBD2 matching over 7 bases. The CDR3 is 12 amino acids. The germline gives CDR1 MNHEY, CDR2 SVGAGI. V trimming: 6 bases; J trimming: 5 bases; junction bases outside the gene matches: 0. The CDR3 sequence is CASSGGTGELFF. CDR3 in DNA: TGTGCCAGCAGCGGGGGGACCGGGGAGCTGTTTTTT.

To note about this clonotype: A much larger clone lies a single base off, so this may be a read error. The genes are TRBV12-3 or TRBV12-4 and TRBJ2-3; 9 nucleotides match TRBD2. This CDR3 is 16 amino acids long. CDR3: CVSSLGRRGGADTQYF. The CDR3 coding sequence is TGTGTCAGCAGTTTGGGGAGGCGGGGGGGCGCAGATACGCAGTATTTT.

The table lists this clonotype with many counts. This chain links TRBV6-5 with TRBJ2-4, with TRBD1 matching over 9 bases. CDR1 is MNHEY and CDR2 is SVGAGI in the germline V gene. Trimming removed 5 bases from V and 6 bases from J; junction bases left unmatched: 14. This CDR3 comprises 17 residues. The CDR3 DNA follows: TGTGCCAGCAGTAGGGGGCCCGGGACAGGGAGGGGAAACATTCAGTACTTC. Its protein product is CASSRGPGTGRGNIQYF.

This clonotype was seen a handful of times. The rearrangement links TRBV2 to TRBJ1-5, with 7 bases matching TRBD1. V shed 4 bases, J shed 2 bases, and the junction held 11 bases outside the gene matches. Germline V CDR1 and CDR2: SNHLY, FYNNEI. The CDR3 extends over 17 amino acids. In DNA, the CDR3 is TGTGCCAGCAGTGGGACAGGAAAGGGAGTTGGCAATCAGCCCCAGCATTTT. Translating it yields CASSGTGKGVGNQPQHF.

The chain recombines TRBV5-1 with TRBJ2-5; D might be TRBD2 (5 bases). Trimming stripped 3 bases from V and 11 bases from J, with 26 bases between. The CDR3 spans 16 residues. The V gene's germline CDR1 is SGHRS and CDR2 YFSETQ. The CDR3 loop is CASSSHLASTILEQYF. The CDR3 region has the DNA TGCGCCAGCAGCTCCCATTTAGCGTCGACGATTTTGGAGCAGTACTTC.

This clonotype has only a few counts. This sequence joins TRBV12-3 or TRBV12-4 and TRBJ2-1, with 11 bases lining up with TRBD2. CDR3 size: 14 residues. V lost 7 bases to trimming and J lost 6 bases; unmatched junction nucleotides: 5. This CDR3 reads CASKGTSGSNEQFF. CDR3 nucleotides: TGTGCCAGCAAGGGGACTAGCGGTAGCAATGAGCAGTTCTTC.

This clonotype was picked up many times. The chain is built from TRBV12-3 or TRBV12-4 and TRBJ1-2; D gene unclear. This CDR3 has 12 amino acids. V was cut by 8 bases and J by 4 bases, with 11 bases left in between. DNA of the CDR3: TGTGCCAGCCTGAATACCGCCTATGGCTACACCTTC. As protein: CASLNTAYGYTF.

This clonotype has at least ten counts. This chain uses TRBV25-1 with TRBJ2-7; 10 bases align to TRBD1. The CDR3 consists of 13 residues. CDR1 and CDR2 from the germline V gene are MGHDK and SYGVNS. With 4 bases clipped from V and 5 bases from J, the junction kept 2 bases outside the gene matches. The CDR3 loop is CASSGGTGDEQYF. DNA for the CDR3: TGTGCCAGCAGTGGAGGGACAGGGGACGAGCAGTACTTC.

V and J are TRBV21-1 and TRBJ2-1; no DNA check was done on the table's D call, TRBD2. TRBV21-1 is a pseudogene. The CDR3 is 14 residues long. The CDR3 loop is CASPPSGTYNEQFF. For the CDR3, the DNA is TGTGCCAGCCCCCCTAGCGGGACCTACAATGAGCAGTTCTTC.

The rearrangement uses TRBV27 and TRBJ2-5, with D uncertain. This CDR3 is built from 13 residues. Looked up from germline, CDR1 is MNHEY and CDR2 is SMNVEV (reference sequence). V was clipped by 8 bases and J by 11 bases, with 21 bases between them. CDR3 region: CASVQLGCGEQYF. The DNA for the CDR3 is TGTGCCAGCGTTCAGTTAGGGTGCGGTGAGCAGTACTTC.

The chain combines TRBV6-6 with TRBJ2-7, with 12 bases that match TRBD2. The germline V gene encodes CDR1 MNHNY and CDR2 SVGAGI (reference sequence). The CDR3 extends over 15 amino acids. Germline trimming cut 5 bases from V and 5 bases from J; bases unmatched to any gene: 7. CDR3 in amino acids: CASSMTSGRANEQYF. As DNA, the CDR3 is TGTGCCAGCAGTATGACTAGCGGGAGAGCGAACGAGCAGTACTTC.

This clonotype was counted a few times. A clone one base away is much larger, so this may be a read error. J is TRBJ2-7 and V is TRBV20-1; D is uncertain. Looked up from germline, CDR1 is DFQATT and CDR2 is SNEGSKA (reference sequence). The V end lost 5 bases, the J end lost 4 bases, and 18 bases lay between the germline ends. This CDR3 has 14 residues. The CDR3 DNA follows: TGCAGTGCTGCCGACGAGCTGATGCTATACGAGCAGTACTTC. Amino acids: CSAADELMLYEQYF.

About this clonotype: One junction end disagrees with the germline gene, perhaps due to a read error. The rearrangement uses TRBV9 and TRBJ2-3, with D possibly matching TRBD2 (6 bases). CDR3 length: 16 amino acids. Per the germline V gene, CDR1 is SGDLS and CDR2 is YYNGEE. CDR3 protein: CASSPIRLTSTDAQYF. For the CDR3, the DNA is TGTGCCAGCAGCCCTATCAGACTTACTAGCACAGATGCGCAGTATTTT. Combining the CDR3 with reference TRBV9 and TRBJ2-3 gives the whole variable domain DSGVTQTPKHLITATGQRVTLRCSPRSGDLSVYWYQQSLDQGLQFLIQYYNGEERAKGNILERFSAQQFPDLHSELNLSSLELGDSALYFCASSPIRLTSTDAQYFGPGTRLTVL.